This T cell receptor (beta chain) was captured by sequencing in a study of T cell repertoires in aging, cancer and after chemotherapy. General study results and limits: Loss of evenness, beyond lost richness, contributed to age-related TCR diversity decline in cancer patients.

Multiplex touch-down PCR with TRB-A/B primers amplified rearranged V-D-J TRB sequences. TCRdb reprocessed the multiplex PCR reads with MiXCR, giving one entry per CDR3 protein. Among under 2,500 distinct CDR3 sequences listed, roughly 33% were seen once. Amplification of TCR beta used genomic DNA extracted from peripheral blood. Germline trimming cut 2 bases from V and 0 bases from J; bases unmatched to any gene: 19. CDR1 and CDR2 (germline): MNHEY, SVGAGI. This CDR3 region has 21 residues. In its sample, this clonotype is medium-sized (0.01 to 0.1%). Its target is unknown. This chain connects TRBV6-5 to TRBJ2-3, with 8 bases identical to TRBD2. The clonotype comes from a human donor with a solid tumor. The sequencing input was blood. In DNA form, the CDR3 reads TGTGCCAGCAGTTACCTTACCCCAGGTAGCGGGGAACAATCTAGCACAGATACGCAGTATTTT. Translation: CASSYLTPGSGEQSSTDTQYF.